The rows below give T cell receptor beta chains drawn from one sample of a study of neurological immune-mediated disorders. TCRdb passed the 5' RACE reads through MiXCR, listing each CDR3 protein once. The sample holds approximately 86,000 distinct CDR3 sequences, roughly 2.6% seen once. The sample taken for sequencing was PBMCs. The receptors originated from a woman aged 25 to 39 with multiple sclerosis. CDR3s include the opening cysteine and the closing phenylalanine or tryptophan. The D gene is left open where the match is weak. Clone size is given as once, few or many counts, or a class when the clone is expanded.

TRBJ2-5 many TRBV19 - TGTGCCAGTAGCCCTACCGGTCAAGCTAGCGAGACCCAGTACTTC CASSPTGQASETQYF
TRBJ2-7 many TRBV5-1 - TGCGCCAGCAGCTCCGAGGACTACGAGCAGTACTTC CASSSEDYEQYF
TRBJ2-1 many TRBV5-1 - TGCGCCAGCAGCTTGGTGGGGGGCGGATCCTACAATGAGCAGTTCTTC CASSLVGGGSYNEQFF
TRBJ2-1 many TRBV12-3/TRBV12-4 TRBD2 TGTGCCAGCAGGCCACCCCGATGGCGGGAGGGCCCATTTATAAATGAGCAGTTCTTC CASRPPRWREGPFINEQFF
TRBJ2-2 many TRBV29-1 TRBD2 TGCAGCGGGGGGGAGGGAACCGGGGAGCTGTTTTTT CSGGEGTGELFF
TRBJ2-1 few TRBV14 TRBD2 TGTGCCAGCAGCCCCACGGGACTAGCGGGCAATGAGCAGTTCTTC CASSPTGLAGNEQFF
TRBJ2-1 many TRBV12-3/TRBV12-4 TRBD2 TGTGCCAGCACGAAGGCGGGAGGGCCGGGTGAGCAGTTCTTC CASTKAGGPGEQFF
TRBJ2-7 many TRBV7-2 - TGTGCCAGCAGCTTATCTTCAGGGACCTACGAGCAGTACTTC CASSLSSGTYEQYF
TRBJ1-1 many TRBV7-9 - TGTGCCAGCACCCGAGGGAACAGGGAAGCTTTCTTT CASTRGNREAFF
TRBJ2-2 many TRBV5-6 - TGTGCCAGCACCCCTCTTAACACCGGGGAGCTGTTTTTT CASTPLNTGELFF
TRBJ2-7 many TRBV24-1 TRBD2 TGTGCCACCAGTGCTCGGACTAGCGATGGCTACGAGCAGTACTTC CATSARTSDGYEQYF